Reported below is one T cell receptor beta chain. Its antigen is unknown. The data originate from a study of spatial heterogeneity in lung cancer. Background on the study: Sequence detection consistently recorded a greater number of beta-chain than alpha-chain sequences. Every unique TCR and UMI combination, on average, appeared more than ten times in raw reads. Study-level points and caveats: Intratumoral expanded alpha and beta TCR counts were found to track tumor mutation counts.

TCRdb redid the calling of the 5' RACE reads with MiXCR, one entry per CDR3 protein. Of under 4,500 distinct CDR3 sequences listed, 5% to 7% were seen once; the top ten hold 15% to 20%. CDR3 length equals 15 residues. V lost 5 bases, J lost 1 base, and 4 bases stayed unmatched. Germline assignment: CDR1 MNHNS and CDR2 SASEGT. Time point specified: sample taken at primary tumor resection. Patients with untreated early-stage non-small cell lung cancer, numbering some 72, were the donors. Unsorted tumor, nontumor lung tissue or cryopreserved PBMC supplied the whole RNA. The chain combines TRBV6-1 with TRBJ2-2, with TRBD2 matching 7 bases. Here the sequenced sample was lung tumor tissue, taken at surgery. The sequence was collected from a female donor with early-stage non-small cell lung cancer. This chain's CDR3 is CASSYSGLNTGELFF. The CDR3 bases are TGTGCCAGCAGTTATAGCGGGCTGAACACCGGGGAGCTGTTTTTT.